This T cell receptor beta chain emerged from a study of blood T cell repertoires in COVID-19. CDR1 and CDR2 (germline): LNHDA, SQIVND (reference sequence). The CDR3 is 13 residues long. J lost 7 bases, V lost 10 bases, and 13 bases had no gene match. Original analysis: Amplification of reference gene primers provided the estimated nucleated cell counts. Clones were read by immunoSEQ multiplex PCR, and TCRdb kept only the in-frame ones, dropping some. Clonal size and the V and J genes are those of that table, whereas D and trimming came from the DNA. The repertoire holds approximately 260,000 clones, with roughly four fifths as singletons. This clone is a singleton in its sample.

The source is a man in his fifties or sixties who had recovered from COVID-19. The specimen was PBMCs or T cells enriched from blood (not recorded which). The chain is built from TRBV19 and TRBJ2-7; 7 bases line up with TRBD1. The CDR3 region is CATMTGPSGEQYF. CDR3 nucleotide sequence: TGTGCCACCATGACAGGGCCGTCGGGTGAGCAGTACTTC. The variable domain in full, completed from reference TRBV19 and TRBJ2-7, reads DGGITQSPKYLFRKEGQNVTLSCEQNLNHDAMYWYRQDPGQGLRLIYYSQIVNDFQKGDIAEGYSVSREKKESFPLTVTSAQKNPTAFYLCATMTGPSGEQYFGPGTRLTVT.